A single sample gave rise to the 19 T cell receptor beta chains below, sequenced in a study of blood T cell repertoires in COVID-19. TCRdb keeps only in-frame clones here, not all; method: immunoSEQ multiplex PCR. The sample records 250,000 to 300,000 clones, 70% to 90% being singletons. Sequences were obtained from peripheral blood. These receptors all stem from a man in his fifties or sixties who had recovered from COVID-19.

This sequence joins TRBV5-1 and TRBJ2-6; 11 positions match TRBD1. Per the germline V gene, CDR1 is SGHRS and CDR2 is YFSETQ. This CDR3 has 17 amino acids. The trim removed 4 bases at V and 2 bases at J, leaving 5 bases unmatched. CDR3 nucleotide sequence: TGCGCCAGCAGCGGCTGGACAGGGGGCGCTGGGGCCAACGTCCTGACTTTC. Its translation: CASSGWTGGAGANVLTF.

This clone has only a few counts. The chain carries TRBV30 and TRBJ1-6; D unresolved. The germline V gene encodes CDR1 GTSNPN and CDR2 SVGIG (reference sequence). This CDR3 has 14 amino acids. V gave up 6 bases and J gave up 1 base, with 10 bases separating them. DNA of the CDR3: TGTGCCTGTCGGTCCGGGTCCTATAATTCACCCCTCCACTTT. This codes for CACRSGSYNSPLHF.

The chain employs TRBV4-2 and TRBJ2-1, with 12 bases matching TRBD1. The V gene end was trimmed by 6 bases and the J gene end by 7 bases; junction bases not matched to a gene: 7. This CDR3 has 15 amino acids. The germline V gene encodes CDR1 LGHNA and CDR2 YNFKEQ. In nucleotides, the CDR3 is TGTGCCAGCAGGACGGGACAGGGGGCGCGTAATGAGCAGTTCTTC. Protein product: CASRTGQGARNEQFF.

This clone was recorded only once. The chain couples TRBV5-5 to TRBJ2-1; 8 bases fit TRBD1. This CDR3 is built from 15 residues. V was clipped by 0 bases and J by 5 bases; unmatched bases: 4. Germline loops: CDR1 SGHKS, CDR2 YYEKEE (reference sequence). As DNA, the CDR3 is TGTGCCAGCAGCTTGGCCCAGACAGGGGACAATGAGCAGTTCTTC. Protein: CASSLAQTGDNEQFF.

The V call is TRBV20-1, the J call TRBJ2-5; 14 bases line up with TRBD2. Unmatched junction bases numbered 10, after V lost 3 bases and J lost 4 bases. The CDR3 loop spans 17 amino acids. Germline lookup yields CDR1 DFQATT and CDR2 SNEGSKA (reference sequence). The CDR3 protein is CSASRGGLAGGRETQYF. Written as DNA, the CDR3 is TGCAGTGCTAGTCGAGGAGGACTAGCGGGAGGAAGAGAGACCCAGTACTTC.

The chain uses TRBV10-3 and TRBJ1-1; 7 nucleotides agree with TRBD1. With V trimmed by 6 bases and J by 1 base, 5 bases remained unmatched. Germline V gene lookup returns CDR1 ENHRY and CDR2 SYGVKD. The CDR3 covers 14 residues. CDR3 residues: CAIRRQGQNTEAFF. CDR3 DNA sequence: TGTGCCATCAGAAGACAGGGCCAGAACACTGAAGCTTTCTTT.

The chain uses TRBV30 and TRBJ1-1; D gene unclear. The V gene lost 2 bases and the J gene lost 1 base, with 11 bases spanning the gap. This CDR3 is built from 14 residues. Germline V gene data show CDR1 as GTSNPN and CDR2 as SVGIG (reference sequence). DNA of the CDR3: TGTGCCTGGAGTAGCGGGATCCCGAACACTGAAGCTTTCTTT. Encoded protein: CAWSSGIPNTEAFF.

The chain combines TRBV28 with TRBJ2-5; 14 positions match TRBD2. This CDR3 is built from 16 residues. V lost 5 bases, J lost 5 bases, and 7 bases stayed unmatched. CDR1 and CDR2 (germline): MDHEN, SYDVKM. The CDR3 sequence: CASSPRLAGGRETQYF. CDR3 nucleotide sequence: TGTGCCAGCAGTCCCAGACTAGCGGGGGGGAGGGAGACCCAGTACTTC.

The J gene is TRBJ1-5, the V gene TRBV19; 8 bases agree with TRBD1. Germline CDR1 is LNHDA and CDR2 is SQIVND (reference sequence). The length of the CDR3 is 17 residues. The J segment lost 2 bases and the V segment lost 3 bases, leaving 9 bases of the junction unmatched. CDR3 amino acids: CASSIPRGLAGNQPQHF. CDR3 sequence (DNA): TGTGCCAGTAGTATTCCCAGGGGGCTAGCGGGCAATCAGCCCCAGCATTTT. The complete variable domain, with remaining parts taken from reference TRBV19 and TRBJ1-5, reads DGGITQSPKYLFRKEGQNVTLSCEQNLNHDAMYWYRQDPGQGLRLIYYSQIVNDFQKGDIAEGYSVSREKKESFPLTVTSAQKNPTAFYLCASSIPRGLAGNQPQHFGDGTRLSIL.

This clone showed up just a few times. The chain employs TRBV4-1 and TRBJ1-6, with D uncertain. Germline CDR1 and CDR2: MGHRA and YSYEKL. V was shortened by 1 base and J by 10 bases, with 14 bases between the two germline ends. The CDR3 spans 15 residues. As DNA, the CDR3 is TGCGCCAGCAGCCAAGTACCGGCGAGGCAATCACCCCTCCACTTT. Translation: CASSQVPARQSPLHF.

The J gene is TRBJ2-1, the V gene TRBV11-3, with D maybe TRBD1 (6 bases). Germline CDR1 and CDR2: SGHNT and YENEEA. The V and J ends lost 3 bases and 3 bases respectively, with 12 bases between them. The CDR3 has 15 residues. CDR3 sequence reads: CASSLHLDSYNEQFF. CDR3 nucleotides: TGTGCCAGCAGCTTGCACTTGGACAGCTACAATGAGCAGTTCTTC.

V and J are TRBV3-1 (or the pseudogene TRBV3-2) and TRBJ1-6, with D maybe TRBD1 (5 bases). Germline loops: CDR1 LGHDT, CDR2 YNNKEL (reference sequence). This CDR3 region has 16 residues. Trimming pared 4 bases from V and 7 bases from J, leaving 17 bases between. The CDR3: CASSLRGTTGNSPLHF. CDR3 nucleotides: TGTGCCAGCAGCCTCCGGGGGACGACGGGGAATTCACCCCTCCACTTT.

The J gene is TRBJ1-4, the V gene TRBV20-1, with 8 bases aligning to TRBD1. This CDR3 comprises 14 residues. The junction had 7 bases not matched to a gene; V was cut back by 3 bases and J by 7 bases. The V gene's germline CDR1 is DFQATT and CDR2 SNEGSKA (reference sequence). The CDR3 sequence: CSASLGQGSEKLFF. CDR3 sequence (DNA): TGCAGTGCTAGTCTAGGACAGGGTTCTGAAAAACTGTTTTTT.

The genes are TRBV7-8 and TRBJ1-5; 7 nucleotides align to TRBD1. The CDR3 is 17 residues long. CDR1 is SGHVS and CDR2 is FQNEAQ in the germline V gene. V lost 4 bases and J lost 0; bases outside the gene matches: 9. CDR3 coding DNA: TGTGCCAGCAGCTCCGGACAGGCTCCCTATAGCAATCAGCCCCAGCATTTT. This sequence encodes CASSSGQAPYSNQPQHF. Full variable domain (remainder filled in from reference TRBV7-8 and TRBJ1-5): GAGVSQSPRYKVAKRGQDVALRCDPISGHVSLFWYQQALGQGPEFLTYFQNEAQLDKSGLPSDRFFAERPEGSVSTLKIQRTQQEDSAVYLCASSSGQAPYSNQPQHFGDGTRLSIL.

This chain uses TRBV19 with TRBJ2-1, with 14 positions matching TRBD2. Germline CDR1 is LNHDA and CDR2 is SQIVND (reference sequence). The V and J ends lost 5 bases and 6 bases, in that order; junction bases with no gene match: 6. This CDR3 comprises 16 residues. CDR3: CASSARLAGGSNEQFF. The CDR3, as DNA: TGTGCCAGTAGTGCCCGACTAGCGGGAGGGTCCAATGAGCAGTTCTTC.

The count of this clone is one. The genes are TRBV28 and TRBJ2-1; 12 bases line up with TRBD1. Germline V gives CDR1 MDHEN, CDR2 SYDVKM. V shed 7 bases and J 7 bases; nucleotides not matched to a gene: 11. The CDR3 has 16 amino acids. CDR3 sequence (DNA): TGTGCCAGCACCTCACCCCGGGACAGGGGGCAAAATGAGCAGTTCTTC. It translates to CASTSPRDRGQNEQFF.

Here the CDR3 DNA reads TGTGCCAGCAGTCCCTACGGACAGGGGGGTGAAAAACTGTTTTTT. The encoded protein is CASSPYGQGGEKLFF. The chain combines TRBV6-5 with TRBJ1-4; 10 positions agree with TRBD1. The V and J ends lost 5 bases and 7 bases, in that order; junction bases with no gene match: 7. The CDR3 length is 15 residues. Germline V lookup: CDR1 MNHEY, CDR2 SVGAGI.

The V call is TRBV18, the J call TRBJ2-1; 11 nucleotides align to TRBD2. This CDR3 comprises 17 residues. The germline CDR1 and CDR2 sequences are KGHSH and LQKENI. After removal of 6 bases from V and 6 bases from J, the junction contained 13 bases not matched to a gene. CDR3 DNA sequence: TGTGCCAGCTCGGAAGCGGCCGGGACTAGCGGTGCCAATGAGCAGTTCTTC. Translating it yields CASSEAAGTSGANEQFF. The whole variable domain, filled in from reference TRBV18 and TRBJ2-1, reads NAGVMQNPRHLVRRRGQEARLRCSPMKGHSHVYWYRQLPEEGLKFMVYLQKENIIDESGMPKERFSAEFPKEGPSILRIQQVVRGDSAAYFCASSEAAGTSGANEQFFGPGTRLTVL.

This chain uses TRBV28 with TRBJ1-3; D remains ambiguous. This CDR3 region has 15 residues. Germline CDR1 and CDR2: MDHEN and SYDVKM. The V end lost 2 bases, the J end lost 0 bases, and 8 bases lay between the germline ends. As DNA, the CDR3 is TGTGCCAGCAGTTTAGGCCTGTTCTCTGGAAACACCATATATTTT. Residues: CASSLGLFSGNTIYF.